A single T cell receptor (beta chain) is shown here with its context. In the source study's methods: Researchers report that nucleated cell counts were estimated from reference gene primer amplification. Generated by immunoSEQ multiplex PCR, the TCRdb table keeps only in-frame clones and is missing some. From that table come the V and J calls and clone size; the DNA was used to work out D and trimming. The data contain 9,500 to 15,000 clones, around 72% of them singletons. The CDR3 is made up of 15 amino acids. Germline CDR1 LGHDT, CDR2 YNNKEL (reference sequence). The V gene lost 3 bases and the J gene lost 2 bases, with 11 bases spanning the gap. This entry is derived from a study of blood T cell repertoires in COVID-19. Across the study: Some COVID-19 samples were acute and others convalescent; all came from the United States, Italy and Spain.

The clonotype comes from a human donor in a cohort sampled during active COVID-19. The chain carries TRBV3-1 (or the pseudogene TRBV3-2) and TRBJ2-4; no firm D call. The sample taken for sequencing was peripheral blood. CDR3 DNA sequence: TGTGCCAGCAGCCAGAGAACGGTGACCAAAAACATTCAGTACTTC. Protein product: CASSQRTVTKNIQYF.